Presented here are 27 T cell receptor beta chains from one specimen sequenced in a study of blood T cell repertoires in COVID-19. TCRdb's copy holds only in-frame clones and misses some; the assay was immunoSEQ multiplex PCR. The sample holds around 200,000 clones; roughly 85% are singletons and the top ten take about 17%. Sequencing used PBMCs or T cells enriched from blood (not recorded which). All receptors come from a man in his forties or fifties who had recovered from COVID-19.

The chain links TRBV27 to TRBJ2-7; 9 nucleotides align to TRBD1. The germline V gene has CDR1 MNHEY and CDR2 SMNVEV (reference sequence). V trimming: 4 bases; J trimming: 3 bases; junction bases outside the gene matches: 4. This CDR3 is built from 14 residues. CDR3 loop: CASSSDRGYYEQYF. CDR3 sequence (DNA): TGTGCCAGCAGTTCGGACAGGGGATACTACGAGCAGTACTTC.

The rearrangement links TRBV29-1 to TRBJ2-2; 10 bases fit TRBD1. This CDR3 has 13 amino acids. The junction had 1 base not matched to a gene; V was cut back by 3 bases and J by 6 bases. Per germline, CDR1 SQVTM and CDR2 ANQGSEA. The CDR3 spells CSVEGQGPGELFF. The CDR3 DNA reads TGCAGCGTTGAGGGACAGGGGCCCGGGGAGCTGTTTTTT.

The chain is built from TRBV5-1 and TRBJ2-7; 13 positions match TRBD2. In germline, CDR1 is SGHRS, CDR2 YFSETQ. CDR3 length: 15 residues. Unmatched junction bases numbered 5, after V lost 2 bases and J lost 6 bases. The CDR3 DNA follows: TGCGCCAGCAGCTTTCGATGGACTAGCGGGAGCGAGCAGTACTTC. Residues: CASSFRWTSGSEQYF. The entire variable domain, with the rest obtained from reference TRBV5-1 and TRBJ2-7, is as follows: KAGVTQTPRYLIKTRGQQVTLSCSPISGHRSVSWYQQTPGQGLQFLFEYFSETQRNKGNFPGRFSGRQFSNSRSEMNVSTLELGDSALYLCASSFRWTSGSEQYFGPGTRLTVT.

This clone appeared once. The rearrangement links TRBV20-1 to TRBJ1-2; maybe TRBD1 (6 bases). Per germline, CDR1 DFQATT and CDR2 SNEGSKA (reference sequence). There are 13 residues in the CDR3. The V gene lost 3 bases and the J gene lost 5 bases, with 13 bases spanning the gap. The CDR3 nucleotides read TGCAGTGCTAGTCAGGGCAGGGGTTATGGCTACACCTTC. It specifies CSASQGRGYGYTF.

This chain joins TRBV24-1 and TRBJ1-4, with D maybe TRBD1 (6 bases). Germline-derived CDR1 and CDR2 are KGHDR and SFDVKD. Between the trimmed V and J ends, which lost 6 bases and 7 bases, there was a span of 20 bases. The CDR3 covers 16 residues. Here the CDR3 DNA reads TGTGCCACCAGTTCTCCAACAGGGTCGCACAGTGAAAAACTGTTTTTT. Its protein is CATSSPTGSHSEKLFF.

The CDR3 DNA is TGTGCCAGCAGTTTACCGGGGACAGGGAAAGTTGGGACCGGGGAGCTGTTTTTT. This encodes CASSLPGTGKVGTGELFF. The chain has TRBV28 and TRBJ2-2; 9 bases are a match to TRBD1. The CDR3 is 18 amino acids. CDR1 and CDR2 from the germline V gene are MDHEN and SYDVKM. V gave up 2 bases and J gave up 5 bases; unmatched junction bases: 12. The full variable domain, in which reference TRBV28 and TRBJ2-2 provide the parts outside the CDR3, is DVKVTQSSRYLVKRTGEKVFLECVQDMDHENMFWYRQDPGLGLRLIYFSYDVKMKEKGDIPEGYSVSREKKERFSLILESASTNQTSMYLCASSLPGTGKVGTGELFFGEGSRLTVL.

This chain links TRBV30 with TRBJ1-5; maybe TRBD1 (6 bases). With 0 bases removed from V and 4 bases from J, the gap between germline ends came to 13 bases. The CDR3 is made up of 15 amino acids. The germline CDR1 and CDR2 sequences are GTSNPN and SVGIG (reference sequence). The chain's CDR3 is CAWSVQGRGNQPQHF. The DNA of the CDR3 is TGTGCCTGGAGTGTACAGGGCAGGGGAAATCAGCCCCAGCATTTT.

The rearrangement joins TRBV3-1 (or the pseudogene TRBV3-2) to TRBJ2-1, with TRBD2 matching 8 bases. CDR1 is LGHDT, CDR2 YNNKEL, per germline (reference sequence). V lost 6 bases and J lost 6; bases outside the gene matches: 10. This CDR3 has 15 residues. The CDR3 here is CASSRSGRTGNEQFF. CDR3 nucleotides: TGTGCCAGCAGTAGGAGCGGGAGAACGGGCAATGAGCAGTTCTTC.

This chain links TRBV23-1 with TRBJ2-2; TRBD2 aligns across 12 bases. TRBV23-1 is an ORF, with its function uncertain. CDR3 length: 19 residues. V was pared by 3 bases and J by 5 bases, with 13 bases of the junction left unmatched. In DNA form, the CDR3 reads TGCGCCAGCAGTCATAGGGAGACTAGCGGGAGATCGGGGACCGGGGAGCTGTTTTTT. Protein: CASSHRETSGRSGTGELFF.

V and J are TRBV19 and TRBJ2-2, with 9 bases aligning to TRBD2. The CDR3 covers 15 residues. The ends lost 4 bases at V and 5 bases at J; junction bases unmatched: 5. Germline V gene lookup returns CDR1 LNHDA and CDR2 SQIVND (reference sequence). The CDR3, as DNA: TGTGCCAGTAGTAGCGGGAGGGCCAGAACCGGGGAGCTGTTTTTT. Translated, it gives CASSSGRARTGELFF.

The rearrangement links TRBV29-1 to TRBJ2-1, with 8 nucleotides matching TRBD2. V shed 5 bases, J shed 5 bases, and the junction held 5 bases outside the gene matches. The CDR3 has 13 residues. CDR1 and CDR2 from the germline V gene are SQVTM and ANQGSEA. In DNA, the CDR3 is TGCAGCGTTCTCCCGGGGGGGCACAATGAGCAGTTCTTC. This codes for CSVLPGGHNEQFF.

This clone was observed a few times. V gene TRBV6-1 combines with J gene TRBJ1-2; tentatively, D is TRBD1 (5 bases). Trimming cost V 3 bases and J 6 bases, with 14 bases left between them. The CDR3 spans 14 residues. Germline CDR1 is MNHNS and CDR2 is SASEGT. The CDR3 bases are TGTGCCAGCAGTGAGGCCTTTGGCAGGGATGGCTACACCTTC. Encoded protein: CASSEAFGRDGYTF.

The genes are TRBV18 and TRBJ1-5; 8 nucleotides match TRBD1. This CDR3 region has 16 residues. With 3 bases clipped from V and 0 bases from J, the junction kept 4 bases outside the gene matches. CDR1 and CDR2 from the germline V gene are KGHSH and LQKENI. The CDR3 protein is CASSPTTGASNQPQHF. CDR3 in DNA: TGTGCCAGCTCACCGACGACAGGGGCTAGCAATCAGCCCCAGCATTTT.

CDR3: CASSLGQGPGELFF. In DNA, the CDR3 is TGTGCCAGCAGCTTGGGACAGGGGCCCGGGGAGCTGTTTTTT. The chain has TRBV13 and TRBJ2-2; 10 nucleotides align to TRBD1. The V and J ends lost 3 bases and 6 bases, in that order; junction bases with no gene match: 1. Germline V gene data show CDR1 as PRHDT and CDR2 as FYEKMQ (reference sequence). CDR3 length equals 14 residues.

The V gene is TRBV4-2, the J gene TRBJ1-5, with TRBD1 matching over 12 bases. Trimming removed 7 bases from V and 5 bases from J; junction bases left unmatched: 9. The CDR3 spans 16 residues. Germline V CDR1 and CDR2: LGHNA, YNFKEQ. The CDR3 here is CASTSGQGALDQPQHF. The DNA for the CDR3 is TGTGCCAGCACCTCGGGACAGGGGGCTTTGGATCAGCCCCAGCATTTT.

CDR3 amino acids: CASSQLQTMNTEAFF. CDR3 nucleotide sequence: TGTGCCAGCAGTCAATTACAGACGATGAACACTGAAGCTTTCTTT. V gene TRBV6-5 combines with J gene TRBJ1-1; D gene unclear. Germline V CDR1 and CDR2: MNHEY, SVGAGI. V lost 5 bases, J lost 0 bases, and 13 bases lay in between. The CDR3 loop spans 15 amino acids.

DNA for the CDR3: TGTGCCACCTCCGGGACATTAACTGGAAACACCATATATTTT. It codes for CATSGTLTGNTIYF. This sequence joins TRBV19 and TRBJ1-3, with D perhaps TRBD1 (6 bases). Germline V gene lookup returns CDR1 LNHDA and CDR2 SQIVND (reference sequence). The CDR3 spans 14 residues. V lost 10 bases to trimming and J lost 2 bases, with 15 bases between them.

The table lists this clone with a count of one. The CDR3 loop is CASSYGPGFTGNTIYF. CDR3 sequence (DNA): TGTGCCAGCAGTTACGGGCCGGGATTTACTGGAAACACCATATATTTT. The chain is built from TRBV6-5 and TRBJ1-3; D is uncertain. V lost 2 bases to trimming and J lost 2 bases, with 13 bases between them. This CDR3 is 16 amino acids long. Germline loops: CDR1 MNHEY, CDR2 SVGAGI.

This chain joins TRBV2 and TRBJ2-7; D gene unclear. The CDR3 length is 11 residues. CDR1 SNHLY and CDR2 FYNNEI come from the germline V gene. V gave up 8 bases and J gave up 1 base, with 6 bases separating them. Here the CDR3 reads CASLDSYEQYF. In DNA, the CDR3 is TGTGCCAGCTTAGATTCCTACGAGCAGTACTTC.

The rearrangement joins TRBV7-3 to TRBJ1-2; D remains ambiguous. Germline CDR1 is SGHTA and CDR2 is FQGTGA. V shed 6 bases and J shed 3 bases, with 14 bases lying between them. The CDR3 is 14 amino acids. The chain's CDR3 is CASRGGPEDYGYTF. CDR3 DNA: TGTGCCAGCAGGGGAGGGCCCGAGGACTATGGCTACACCTTC.

In its sample, this clone was seen once. V usage is TRBV4-1 and J usage is TRBJ2-3; 9 nucleotides align to TRBD2. The length of the CDR3 is 16 residues. Germline loops: CDR1 MGHRA, CDR2 YSYEKL. Germline trimming cut 1 base from V and 4 bases from J; bases unmatched to any gene: 6. This CDR3 is CASSQVLAGVADTQYF. The CDR3, as DNA: TGCGCCAGCAGCCAAGTGTTAGCGGGAGTTGCAGATACGCAGTATTTT.

This chain joins TRBV10-3 and TRBJ1-1, with D hard to call. V lost 8 bases and J 1 base, leaving 14 bases between the germline ends. The germline V gene has CDR1 ENHRY and CDR2 SYGVKD. This CDR3 is 14 amino acids long. The CDR3 loop is CAISDSAPNTEAFF. The CDR3 DNA follows: TGTGCCATCTCCGACTCAGCACCGAACACTGAAGCTTTCTTT.

V gene TRBV20-1 combines with J gene TRBJ1-2; a possible D gene is TRBD1 (6 bases). Germline CDR1 and CDR2: DFQATT and SNEGSKA (reference sequence). V lost 3 bases, J lost 2 bases, and 16 bases lay in between. The CDR3 loop spans 15 amino acids. The CDR3 spells CSASPSAGANYGYTF. The CDR3, as DNA: TGCAGTGCTAGTCCATCTGCAGGGGCCAACTATGGCTACACCTTC.

This chain uses TRBV7-2 with TRBJ1-5; D is unclear. V shed 1 base and J shed 5 bases, with 12 bases lying between them. Germline assignment: CDR1 SGHTA and CDR2 FQGNSA. The CDR3 contains 15 residues. CDR3 loop: CASSLVASVDQPQHF. CDR3 nucleotides: TGTGCCAGCAGCTTAGTAGCCAGTGTTGATCAGCCCCAGCATTTT.

The rearrangement joins TRBV5-5 to TRBJ2-5, with TRBD2 matching 12 bases. This CDR3 has 16 amino acids. Unmatched junction bases numbered 4, after V lost 3 bases and J lost 1 base. Germline V lookup: CDR1 SGHKS, CDR2 YYEKEE (reference sequence). CDR3 bases: TGTGCCAGCAGCTCCGGACTAGCGGGACGCCAAGAGACCCAGTACTTC. Its translation is CASSSGLAGRQETQYF.

The rearrangement links TRBV28 to TRBJ1-2, with D maybe TRBD1 (6 bases). Deletions cut 1 base from V and 3 bases from J, with 12 bases between. The V gene's germline CDR1 is MDHEN and CDR2 SYDVKM. CDR3 size: 15 residues. The CDR3 DNA follows: TGTGCCAGCAGTTTATCAGGGGAGCCCTACTATGGCTACACCTTC. It is translated as CASSLSGEPYYGYTF.

This chain uses TRBV4-2 with TRBJ2-1; maybe TRBD2 (5 bases). Germline loops: CDR1 LGHNA, CDR2 YNFKEQ. The V and J ends lost 1 base and 0 bases respectively, with 13 bases between them. This CDR3 has 17 amino acids. For the CDR3, the DNA is TGTGCCAGCAGCCAAGTCAACGAGCGGCTCTCCTACAATGAGCAGTTCTTC. Amino acids: CASSQVNERLSYNEQFF.